The 10 T cell receptor beta chains below all came from one sample that was sequenced in a study of T cell changes during pregnancy in multiple sclerosis. TCRdb's table, derived via immunoSEQ multiplex PCR, lists solely in-frame clones and lacks some. The sample shows about 57,000 clones, roughly nine tenths of them seen only once. Sequencing was performed on CD4+ T cells from peripheral blood mononuclear cells, taken in the third trimester of pregnancy. These receptors came from a female donor with multiple sclerosis, enrolled in a pregnancy study.

This clone was picked up a small number of times. The rearrangement links TRBV4-1 to TRBJ2-3; maybe TRBD2 (6 bases). Trimming removed 1 base from V and 1 base from J, with 15 bases in between. CDR3 length equals 17 residues. Germline V gene data show CDR1 as MGHRA and CDR2 as YSYEKL. CDR3 in DNA: TGCGCCAGCAGCCAAGTGAGGCGGGATAGTGGCACAGATACGCAGTATTTT. Translating gives CASSQVRRDSGTDTQYF.

This sequence joins TRBV7-2 and TRBJ1-1; a possible D gene is TRBD1 (6 bases). Germline-derived CDR1 and CDR2 are SGHTA and FQGNSA. Trimming removed 0 bases at V and 7 bases at J, with 9 bases between. CDR3 length: 13 residues. CDR3 sequence reads: CASSLAWTDEAFF. The CDR3 DNA is TGTGCCAGCAGCTTAGCGTGGACAGATGAAGCTTTCTTT.

This chain uses TRBV7-9 with TRBJ1-2, with D uncertain. The CDR3 covers 15 residues. The V gene lost 0 bases and the J gene lost 3 bases, with 11 bases spanning the gap. Germline CDR1 and CDR2: SEHNR and FQNEAQ (reference sequence). CDR3 bases: TGTGCCAGCAGCTTAGCCGCGTTAGTGGACTATGGCTACACCTTC. Its translation: CASSLAALVDYGYTF. The whole variable domain, remainder taken from reference TRBV7-9 and TRBJ1-2, is DTGVSQNPRHKITKRGQNVTFRCDPISEHNRLYWYRQTLGQGPEFLTYFQNEAQLEKSRLLSDRFSAERPKGSFSTLEIQRTEQGDSAMYLCASSLAALVDYGYTFGSGTRLTVV.

The chain employs TRBV7-9 and TRBJ1-4; D unclear. The CDR3 length is 14 residues. Trimming pared 6 bases from V and 8 bases from J, leaving 16 bases between. Germline-derived CDR1 and CDR2 are SEHNR and FQNEAQ (reference sequence). The CDR3 DNA reads as TGTGCCAGCAGTTCACCCAACGGCGGGGAAAAACTGTTTTTT. It translates to CASSSPNGGEKLFF.

This chain uses TRBV30 with TRBJ2-4, with 12 bases fitting TRBD2. The V and J ends lost 5 bases and 9 bases, in that order; junction bases with no gene match: 2. CDR3 length equals 12 residues. Germline V gene data show CDR1 as GTSNPN and CDR2 as SVGIG (reference sequence). The CDR3 region is CAWLAGGVIQYF. The CDR3 DNA reads as TGTGCCTGGCTAGCGGGAGGGGTCATTCAGTACTTC.

The gene calls are TRBV7-6 and TRBJ2-1, with D tentatively TRBD1 (7 bases). V was pared by 8 bases and J by 6 bases, with 20 bases between. The germline V gene has CDR1 SGHVS and CDR2 FNYEAQ. CDR3 length: 15 amino acids. The CDR3 loop reads CASGRDSLWSNEQFF. The CDR3 nucleotides read TGTGCCAGCGGGCGGGACAGCTTATGGTCCAATGAGCAGTTCTTC.

Remarks on this clone: A junction end diverges from the germline sequence, so it may reflect a read error. This chain links TRBV5-1 with TRBJ2-7, with TRBD2 as a possible D gene (6 bases). This CDR3 has 13 amino acids. Germline assignment: CDR1 SGHRS and CDR2 YFSETQ. The CDR3 DNA sequence: TGCGCCAGCAGCTCCTCGGCCGGGACTTACCCTACCTTC. It yields the protein CASSSSAGTYPTF.

There are a few counts of this clone. The chain uses TRBV6-1 and TRBJ1-3; D is ambiguous. This CDR3 is 14 amino acids long. CDR1 and CDR2 (germline): MNHNS, SASEGT. V shed 2 bases and J shed 4 bases, with 9 bases lying between them. DNA of the CDR3: TGTGCCAGCAGTGAATTACCGGGAGGAAACACCATATATTTT. It codes for CASSELPGGNTIYF.

This chain uses TRBV29-1 with TRBJ2-2, with 7 bases fitting TRBD1. Trimming took 3 bases from V and 0 from J; bases not matched to a gene: 7. Germline V lookup: CDR1 SQVTM, CDR2 ANQGSEA. The CDR3 runs 16 residues. CDR3 DNA sequence: TGCAGCGTTGACCGGCCCGGGACAGCGAACACCGGGGAGCTGTTTTTT. Its translation: CSVDRPGTANTGELFF.

The genes are TRBV5-1 and TRBJ1-6; D call uncertain. This CDR3 region has 12 residues. The germline CDR1 and CDR2 sequences are SGHRS and YFSETQ. V was shortened by 4 bases and J by 5 bases, with 4 bases between the two germline ends. The CDR3 is CASSPNNSPLHF. CDR3 in DNA: TGCGCCAGCAGCCCTAATAATTCACCCCTCCACTTT.